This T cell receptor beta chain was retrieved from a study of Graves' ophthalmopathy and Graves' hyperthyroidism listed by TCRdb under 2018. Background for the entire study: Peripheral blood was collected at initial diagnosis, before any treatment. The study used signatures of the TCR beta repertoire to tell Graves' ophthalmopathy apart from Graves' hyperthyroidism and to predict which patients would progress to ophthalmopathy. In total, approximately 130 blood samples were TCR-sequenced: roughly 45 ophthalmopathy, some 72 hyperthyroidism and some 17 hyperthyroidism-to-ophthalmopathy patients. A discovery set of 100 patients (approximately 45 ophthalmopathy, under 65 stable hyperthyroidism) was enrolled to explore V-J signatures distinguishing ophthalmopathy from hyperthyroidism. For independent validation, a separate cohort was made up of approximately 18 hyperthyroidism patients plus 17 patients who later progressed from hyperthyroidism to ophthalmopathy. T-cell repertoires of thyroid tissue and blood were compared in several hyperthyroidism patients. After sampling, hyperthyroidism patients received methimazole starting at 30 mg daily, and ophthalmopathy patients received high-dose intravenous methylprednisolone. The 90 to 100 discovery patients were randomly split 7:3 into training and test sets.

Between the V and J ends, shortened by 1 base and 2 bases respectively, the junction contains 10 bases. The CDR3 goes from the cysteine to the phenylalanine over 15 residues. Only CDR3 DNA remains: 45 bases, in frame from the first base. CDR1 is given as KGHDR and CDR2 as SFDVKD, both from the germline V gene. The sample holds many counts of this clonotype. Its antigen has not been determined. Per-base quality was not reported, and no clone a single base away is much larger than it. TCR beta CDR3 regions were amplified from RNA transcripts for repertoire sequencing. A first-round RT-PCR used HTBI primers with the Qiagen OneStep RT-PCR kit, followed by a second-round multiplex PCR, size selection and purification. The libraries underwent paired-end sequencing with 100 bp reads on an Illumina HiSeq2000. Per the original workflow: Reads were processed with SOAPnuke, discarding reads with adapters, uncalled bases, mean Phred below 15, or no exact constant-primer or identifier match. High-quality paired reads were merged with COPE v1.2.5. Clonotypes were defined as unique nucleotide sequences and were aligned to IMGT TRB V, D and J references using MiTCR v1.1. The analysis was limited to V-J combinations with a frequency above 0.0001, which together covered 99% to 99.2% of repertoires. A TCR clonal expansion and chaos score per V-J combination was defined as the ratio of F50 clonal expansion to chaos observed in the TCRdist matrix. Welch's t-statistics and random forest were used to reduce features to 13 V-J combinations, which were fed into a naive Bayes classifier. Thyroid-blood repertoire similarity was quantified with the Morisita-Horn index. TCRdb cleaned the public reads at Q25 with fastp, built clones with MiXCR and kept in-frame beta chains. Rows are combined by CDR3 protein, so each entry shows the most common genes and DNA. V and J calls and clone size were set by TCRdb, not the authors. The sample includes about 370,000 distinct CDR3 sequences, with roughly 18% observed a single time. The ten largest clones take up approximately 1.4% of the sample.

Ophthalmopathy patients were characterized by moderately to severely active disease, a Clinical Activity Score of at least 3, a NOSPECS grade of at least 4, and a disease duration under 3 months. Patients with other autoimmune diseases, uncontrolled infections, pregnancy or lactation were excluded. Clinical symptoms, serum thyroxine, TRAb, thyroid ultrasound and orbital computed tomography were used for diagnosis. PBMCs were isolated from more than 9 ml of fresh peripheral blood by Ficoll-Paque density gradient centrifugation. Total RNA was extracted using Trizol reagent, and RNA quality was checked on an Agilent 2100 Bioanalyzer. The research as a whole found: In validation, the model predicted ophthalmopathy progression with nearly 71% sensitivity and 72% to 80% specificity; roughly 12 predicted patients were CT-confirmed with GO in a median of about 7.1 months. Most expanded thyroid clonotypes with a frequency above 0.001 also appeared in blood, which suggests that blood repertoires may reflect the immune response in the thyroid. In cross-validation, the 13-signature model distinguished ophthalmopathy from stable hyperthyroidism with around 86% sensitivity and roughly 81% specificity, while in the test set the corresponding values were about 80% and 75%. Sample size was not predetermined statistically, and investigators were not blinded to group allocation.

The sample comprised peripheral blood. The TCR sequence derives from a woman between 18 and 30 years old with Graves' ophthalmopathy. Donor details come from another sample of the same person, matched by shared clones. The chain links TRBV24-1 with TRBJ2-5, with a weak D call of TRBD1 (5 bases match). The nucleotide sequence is TGTGCCACCAGTGATTTTCTAGGGGCGCAAGAGACCCAGTACTTC. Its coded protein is CATSDFLGAQETQYF.